These 29 T cell receptor beta chains were sequenced from one sample in a study of Graves' ophthalmopathy and Graves' hyperthyroidism. CDR3 regions of TCR beta were amplified from RNA transcripts. An initial RT-PCR round employing HTBI primers preceded a second-round multiplex PCR. TCRdb recomputed calls from the multiplex PCR reads with MiXCR, one row per CDR3 protein. This repertoire shows almost 750,000 distinct CDR3 sequences, approximately 40% found once; its top ten account for approximately 43%. Sequencing was performed on peripheral blood. Every receptor here comes from an adult man with Graves' ophthalmopathy.

The CDR3 sequence: CSVPSRTGYGYTF. The CDR3, as DNA: TGCAGCGTCCCCTCCCGGACAGGGTATGGCTACACCTTC. The chain joins TRBV29-1 to TRBJ1-2, with TRBD1 matching 8 bases. Germline V lookup: CDR1 SQVTM, CDR2 ANQGSEA. There are 13 residues in the CDR3. The V gene end was trimmed by 6 bases and the J gene end by 5 bases; junction bases not matched to a gene: 8.

This clonotype was detected ten times or more. V and J are TRBV10-3 and TRBJ1-1; 11 bases are shared with TRBD1. The CDR3 extends over 15 amino acids. The V and J ends lost 10 bases and 5 bases, in that order; junction bases with no gene match: 12. Germline assignment: CDR1 ENHRY and CDR2 SYGVKD. CDR3: CATRPGTGGWTEAFF. DNA for the CDR3: TGTGCCACCCGTCCCGGGACAGGGGGTTGGACTGAAGCTTTCTTT.

The rearrangement joins TRBV9 to TRBJ2-2; 14 bases fit TRBD2. The CDR3 length is 17 residues. Germline CDR1 and CDR2: SGDLS and YYNGEE. The J segment lost 1 base and the V segment lost 3 bases, leaving 2 bases of the junction unmatched. CDR3 amino acids: CASSGTSGGRNTGELFF. CDR3 in DNA: TGTGCCAGCAGCGGGACTAGCGGGGGGAGGAACACCGGGGAGCTGTTTTTT.

The sample holds one count of this clonotype. A read error may produce the germline difference seen at one junction end. J is TRBJ1-5 and V is TRBV24-1; 9 bases are a match to TRBD1. Germline V gene sequence: CDR1 KGHDR, CDR2 SFDVKD. This CDR3 region has 15 residues. This CDR3 is CASSSVRTGDQPQHF. In nucleotides, the CDR3 is TGTGCCAGCAGTTCCGTTCGGACAGGGGATCAGCCCCAGCATTTT.

Points on this clonotype: Germline and junction disagree at one end, which may indicate a read error. V and J are TRBV10-3 and TRBJ1-5; D is ambiguous. This CDR3 has 15 amino acids. Germline V gives CDR1 ENHRY, CDR2 SYGVKD. The CDR3 DNA follows: TGTGCCAGCAGTCGCCAAGATCTTAGCAATCAGCCCCAGCATTTT. Its translation: CASSRQDLSNQPQHF.

This clonotype has ten or more counts. The chain joins TRBV19 to TRBJ2-7; no definite D call. Trimming shortened V by 3 bases and J by 1 base, and 10 bases separated the two germline ends. Germline V gene lookup returns CDR1 LNHDA and CDR2 SQIVND (reference sequence). The CDR3 covers 14 residues. The CDR3 protein is CASSIRGESYEQYF. The CDR3 DNA follows: TGTGCCAGTAGTATCCGTGGCGAGTCCTACGAGCAGTACTTC.

This clonotype was picked up many times. The chain joins TRBV7-9 to TRBJ1-1, with TRBD1 as a possible D gene (5 bases). Trimming stripped 1 base from V and 0 bases from J, with 12 bases between. The V gene's germline CDR1 is SEHNR and CDR2 FQNEAQ (reference sequence). This CDR3 is built from 16 residues. Here the CDR3 DNA reads TGTGCCAGCAGCTTAGGAAGGGGAGGGATGAACACTGAAGCTTTCTTT. This translates into CASSLGRGGMNTEAFF.

This clonotype was detected only a few times. This chain links TRBV10-1 with TRBJ2-7; 7 bases are a match to TRBD2. The length of the CDR3 is 15 residues. Looked up from germline, CDR1 is WNHNN and CDR2 is SYGVQD (reference sequence). The junction had 3 bases not matched to a gene; V was cut back by 0 bases and J by 1 base. CDR3: CASSESAGASYEQYF. CDR3 nucleotides: TGCGCCAGCAGTGAGTCGGCGGGAGCGTCCTACGAGCAGTACTTC.

This clonotype was found once. The V gene is TRBV2, the J gene TRBJ2-7, with 9 nucleotides matching TRBD1. CDR1 and CDR2 from the germline V gene are SNHLY and FYNNEI. V gave up 6 bases and J gave up 3 bases; unmatched junction bases: 6. The CDR3 contains 14 residues. The CDR3 loop is CASRNRGPSYEQYF. CDR3 DNA: TGTGCCAGCAGAAACAGGGGGCCCAGCTACGAGCAGTACTTC.

Details on this clonotype: A much larger clone sits a single nucleotide away, making a read error possible. This CDR3 is missing its conserved last phenylalanine or tryptophan, likely due to a read error. The V and J genes are TRBV10-3 and TRBJ1-2, with a tentative D call TRBD1 (5 bases). The CDR3 loop spans 14 amino acids. CDR1 and CDR2 from the germline V gene are ENHRY and SYGVKD. The V end was cut by 11 bases, the J end by 4 bases, with 20 bases between. CDR3 sequence (DNA): TGTGCCGTCCGGGACGGGAACAGTGCCTATGGCTACACCCTC. Translated, it gives CAVRDGNSAYGYTL.

This clonotype was recorded at least ten times. V is TRBV7-3 and J is TRBJ1-1; 8 bases agree with TRBD1. J gave up 4 bases and V 4 bases, and 5 bases lay outside the gene matches. The CDR3 runs 14 residues. Looked up from germline, CDR1 is SGHTA and CDR2 is FQGTGA. For the CDR3, the DNA is TGTGCCAGCAGCTCGGGACAGGCGGGCACTGAAGCTTTCTTT. It translates to CASSSGQAGTEAFF.

Turning to this clonotype: A much larger clone sits a single nucleotide away, making a read error possible. The J gene is TRBJ2-7, the V gene TRBV7-2; D is possibly TRBD2 (6 bases). The CDR3 spans 11 residues. CDR1 is SGHTA, CDR2 FQGNSA, per germline. The CDR3 loop reads CVSSSAREQCF. CDR3 sequence (DNA): TGTGTCAGCAGCTCCGCCCGGGAGCAGTGCTTC. Using reference TRBV7-2 and TRBJ2-7 for the parts outside the CDR3, the full variable domain is GAGVSQSPSNKVTEKGKDVELRCDPISGHTALYWYRQSLGQGLEFLIYFQGNSAPDKSGLPSDRFSAERTGGSVSTLTIQRTQQEDSAVYLCVSSSAREQCFGPGTRLTVT.

This clonotype was counted between two and nine times. This chain uses TRBV2 with TRBJ2-7, with D possibly TRBD1 on 5 matching bases. CDR3 length: 14 residues. V gave up 8 bases and J gave up 3 bases, with 17 bases separating them. Germline loops: CDR1 SNHLY, CDR2 FYNNEI. The CDR3 spells CASSPPSRDYEQYF. The CDR3 region has the DNA TGTGCCAGCTCACCACCGTCCAGGGACTACGAGCAGTACTTC.

The rearrangement uses TRBV5-1 and TRBJ2-5; D is undetermined. The CDR3 consists of 14 residues. Trimming pared 7 bases from V and 5 bases from J, leaving 18 bases between. Germline V lookup: CDR1 SGHRS, CDR2 YFSETQ. The CDR3 coding sequence is TGCGCCAGCGCATCGAATACAGCAACGGAGACCCAGTACTTC. It yields the protein CASASNTATETQYF.

The J gene is TRBJ2-3, the V gene TRBV12-3 or TRBV12-4; D gene ambiguous. The CDR3 runs to 12 residues. V lost 7 bases, J lost 10 bases, and 15 bases lay in between. In nucleotides, the CDR3 is TGTGCCAGCAATGAGATTCGTGGGTCGCAGTATTTT. Protein: CASNEIRGSQYF.

In DNA form, the CDR3 reads TGTGCCAGCAGCTATCTTGGGGCGGGAGCAGAAGAGACCCAGTACTTC. This codes for CASSYLGAGAEETQYF. This chain links TRBV7-6 with TRBJ2-5; 7 nucleotides match TRBD2. Germline CDR1 and CDR2: SGHVS and FNYEAQ. The CDR3 loop spans 16 amino acids. J was trimmed by 3 bases and V by 4 bases; bases with no gene match: 11.

This chain joins TRBV2 and TRBJ2-7; weak D call: TRBD2 (5 bases). CDR3 length: 15 residues. In germline, CDR1 is SNHLY, CDR2 FYNNEI. V shed 5 bases and J shed 3 bases, with 17 bases lying between them. This CDR3 is CASSLRTDYGYEQYF. The CDR3 bases are TGTGCCAGCAGTTTACGGACTGACTATGGCTACGAGCAGTACTTC.

This clonotype was seen a handful of times. The rearrangement joins TRBV10-3 to TRBJ1-1; 9 bases are a match to TRBD1. Germline lookup yields CDR1 ENHRY and CDR2 SYGVKD. This CDR3 comprises 14 residues. V shed 4 bases and J 2 bases; nucleotides not matched to a gene: 2. CDR3 DNA: TGTGCCATCAGTGGGACAGGGGATAACACTGAAGCTTTCTTT. It translates to CAISGTGDNTEAFF.

The chain employs TRBV10-3 and TRBJ2-1; 7 nucleotides line up with TRBD1. Germline CDR1 ENHRY, CDR2 SYGVKD. The ends lost 8 bases at V and 5 bases at J; junction bases unmatched: 6. The CDR3 length is 13 residues. The CDR3 bases are TGTGCCATCGGGCCAGACAGGGACAATGAGCAGTTCTTC. Protein sequence: CAIGPDRDNEQFF.

This clonotype was detected many times. The J gene is TRBJ2-7, the V gene TRBV15; no reliable D call. Per germline, CDR1 LNHNV and CDR2 YYDKDF (reference sequence). The ends were cut back, 2 bases at V and 7 bases at J, with 9 bases in the middle. This CDR3 contains 12 residues. The CDR3: CATSRSLGEQYF. The CDR3 DNA reads TGTGCCACCAGCAGATCCCTCGGGGAGCAGTACTTC.

Remarks on this clonotype: A junction boundary mismatches the germline segment, possibly from a read error. The chain links TRBV25-1 to TRBJ1-1; D might be TRBD1 (5 bases). CDR1 is MGHDK, CDR2 SYGVNS, per germline. The CDR3 has 14 amino acids. CDR3 in amino acids: CASSLHQGFVRASF. In DNA form, the CDR3 reads TGTGCCAGCAGTCTCCACCAGGGTTTTGTTCGAGCTTCCTTT.

This clonotype came up a few times. V and J are TRBV2 and TRBJ2-7; D uncertain. V lost 7 bases, J lost 3 bases, and 10 bases lay in between. Germline V CDR1 and CDR2: SNHLY, FYNNEI. CDR3 length: 12 residues. CDR3 residues: CASTPPSYEQYF. CDR3 bases: TGTGCCAGCACCCCTCCCAGCTACGAGCAGTACTTC. Variable domain in full (rest from reference TRBV2 and TRBJ2-7): EPEVTQTPSHQVTQMGQEVILRCVPISNHLYFYWYRQILGQKVEFLVSFYNNEISEKSEIFDDQFSVERPDGSNFTLKIRSTKLEDSAMYFCASTPPSYEQYFGPGTRLTVT.

This clonotype has only a few counts. V usage is TRBV12-3 or TRBV12-4 and J usage is TRBJ1-5; no clear D. Trimming left V 2 bases short and J 0 bases short, with 8 bases between. This CDR3 is 15 amino acids long. The CDR3 region is CASSLPSYSNQPQHF. The CDR3 nucleotides are TGTGCCAGCAGTTTACCCTCCTATAGCAATCAGCCCCAGCATTTT.

The chain uses TRBV2 and TRBJ1-4; possible D gene TRBD1, 6 bases. Trimming left V 8 bases short and J 3 bases short, with 16 bases between. This CDR3 comprises 15 residues. The germline V gene encodes CDR1 SNHLY and CDR2 FYNNEI. As DNA, the CDR3 is TGTGCCAGCTCATTTGAGGACAGCCCTAATGAAAAACTGTTTTTT. This gives the protein CASSFEDSPNEKLFF.

The chain uses TRBV7-9 and TRBJ2-7, with TRBD1 matching over 10 bases. The V gene's germline CDR1 is SEHNR and CDR2 FQNEAQ (reference sequence). The V and J ends lost 6 bases and 6 bases, in that order; junction bases with no gene match: 8. The CDR3 runs to 14 residues. CDR3 in DNA: TGTGCCAGCAGGAGGGACAGGGGAAGGTCCGAGCAGTACTTC. This encodes CASRRDRGRSEQYF.

This clonotype was picked up a small number of times. This chain joins TRBV7-9 and TRBJ1-2; tentatively, D is TRBD1 (6 bases). V was shortened by 6 bases and J by 4 bases, with 15 bases between the two germline ends. Germline V gene sequence: CDR1 SEHNR, CDR2 FQNEAQ (reference sequence). The CDR3 is 14 amino acids. Here the CDR3 reads CASSYHDRSYGYTF. CDR3 in DNA: TGTGCCAGCAGTTATCATGACAGGAGCTATGGCTACACCTTC.

This clonotype was detected a few times. The chain recombines TRBV2 with TRBJ1-2; D remains ambiguous. Trimming shortened V by 7 bases and J by 3 bases, and 15 bases separated the two germline ends. CDR1 and CDR2 from the germline V gene are SNHLY and FYNNEI. The CDR3 runs to 14 residues. CDR3 amino acids: CASNSEGPDYGYTF. The CDR3 nucleotides are TGTGCCAGCAACTCAGAGGGCCCAGACTATGGCTACACCTTC.

This clonotype was detected many times. The V gene is TRBV29-1, the J gene TRBJ1-1; D remains ambiguous. CDR3 length equals 12 residues. V gave up 3 bases and J gave up 6 bases, with 11 bases separating them. Germline-derived CDR1 and CDR2 are SQVTM and ANQGSEA. CDR3 DNA sequence: TGCAGCGTTGATGTGGGAAGCTCTGAAGCTTTCTTT. As protein: CSVDVGSSEAFF.

This clonotype was recorded once. V is TRBV6-5 and J is TRBJ2-5; 16 nucleotides line up with TRBD2. The V and J ends lost 5 bases and 5 bases, in that order; junction bases with no gene match: 5. This CDR3 contains 16 residues. Germline values: CDR1 MNHEY, CDR2 SVGAGI. The CDR3 loop is CASSRGLAGGLETQYF. The CDR3 coding sequence is TGTGCCAGCAGTAGGGGACTAGCGGGGGGGCTTGAGACCCAGTACTTC.